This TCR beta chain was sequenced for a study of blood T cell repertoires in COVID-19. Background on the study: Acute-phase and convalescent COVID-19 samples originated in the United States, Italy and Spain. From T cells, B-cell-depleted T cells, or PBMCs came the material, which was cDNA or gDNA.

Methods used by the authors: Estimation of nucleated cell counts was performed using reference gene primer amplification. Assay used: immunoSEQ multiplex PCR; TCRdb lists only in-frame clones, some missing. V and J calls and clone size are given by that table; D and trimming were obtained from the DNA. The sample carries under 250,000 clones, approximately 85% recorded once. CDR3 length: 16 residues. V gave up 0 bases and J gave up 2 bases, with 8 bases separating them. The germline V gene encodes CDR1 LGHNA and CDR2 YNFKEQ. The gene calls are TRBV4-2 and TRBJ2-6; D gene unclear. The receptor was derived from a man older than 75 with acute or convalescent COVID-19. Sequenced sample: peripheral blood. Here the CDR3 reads CASSQEATTGANVLTF. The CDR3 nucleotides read TGTGCCAGCAGCCAAGAGGCCACAACTGGGGCCAACGTCCTGACTTTC.